This TCR beta chain was captured in a study of cytomegalovirus exposure and HLA in healthy donors. The overall study: The Caucasian-associated ancestry cluster contained approximately 81% of the approximately 390 genotyped donors.

A word on this clone: What it binds is not known.

60 Vbeta and 13 Jbeta primers were used in PCR. The protocol was immunoSEQ multiplex PCR, while the TCRdb copy is restricted to in-frame clones and leaves out a portion. The sample holds roughly 180,000 clones; under 9.5% are singletons and the top ten take less than 1.5%. Whole-study findings and limits: In a later analysis, common viral pathogens appeared linked to several of the most significant clusters. For most subjects, TCR beta sequences were reported to predict HLA-A and HLA-B alleles with accuracy. Sequencing had likely introduced a cluster of highly shared sequence variants as an artifact.

CDR1 is LGHNA and CDR2 is YNFKEQ in the germline V gene. The length of the CDR3 is 16 residues. After removal of 1 base from V and 4 bases from J, the junction contained 9 bases not matched to a gene. Sequencing used PBMCs. The receptor comes from a woman in her 30s in good health and CMV-seropositive. V gene TRBV4-2 combines with J gene TRBJ2-7, with TRBD2 matching over 8 bases. The CDR3 bases are TGTGCCAGCAGCCAAGCTACTAGCGGAAGTTATTACGAGCAGTACTTC. This gives the protein CASSQATSGSYYEQYF.